These T cell receptor beta chains were read from a single sample in a study of memory CD8 T cells in hepatitis C reinfection. Sequenced by immunoSEQ multiplex PCR; TCRdb stores in-frame clones only, minus some. This table has over 35,000 clones, roughly 88% appearing once. Sequencing was carried out using naive CD8+ T cells sorted from blood. The receptors derive from a young man with hepatitis C virus infection. The CDR3 runs from the conserved cysteine through the conserved F or W. A D gene is named only where the DNA matches it firmly. The size entry is marked missing in some rows and otherwise reads once, few, many or a size class.

d_call: TRBD2
clone_size: NA
v_call: TRBV10-1
j_call: TRBJ2-1
cdr3_aa: CASSVTGGVYSEQFF
cdr3_nt: TGCGCCAGCAGTGTAACGGGGGGAGTCTACAGTGAGCAGTTCTTC

d_call: TRBD2
clone_size: NA
v_call: TRBV9
j_call: TRBJ2-3
cdr3_aa: CASSLLAGGPGDTQYF
cdr3_nt: TGTGCCAGCAGCCTCTTAGCGGGAGGGCCGGGAGATACGCAGTATTTT

d_call: NA
clone_size: NA
v_call: TRBV19
j_call: TRBJ1-5
cdr3_aa: CASSISGWSNQPQHF
cdr3_nt: TGTGCCAGTAGTATAAGCGGTTGGAGCAATCAGCCCCAGCATTTT

d_call: NA
clone_size: NA
v_call: TRBV5-1
j_call: TRBJ2-7
cdr3_aa: CASSLESAPAPYEQYF
cdr3_nt: TGCGCCAGCAGCTTGGAAAGCGCCCCCGCACCCTACGAGCAGTACTTC

d_call: TRBD1
clone_size: NA
v_call: TRBV29-1
j_call: TRBJ2-3
cdr3_aa: CSVESSEGQGITDTQYF
cdr3_nt: TGCAGCGTTGAATCGTCGGAGGGACAGGGGATCACAGATACGCAGTATTTT

d_call: NA
clone_size: NA
v_call: TRBV6-5
j_call: TRBJ1-1
cdr3_aa: CASSYSRRGNTEAFF
cdr3_nt: TGTGCCAGCAGTTACTCAAGGAGGGGGAACACTGAAGCTTTCTTT

d_call: NA
clone_size: NA
v_call: TRBV6-5
j_call: TRBJ2-7
cdr3_aa: CASSNSLASTYEQYF
cdr3_nt: TGTGCCAGCAGTAATTCACTCGCTAGCACATACGAGCAGTACTTC

d_call: NA
clone_size: NA
v_call: TRBV5-1
j_call: TRBJ2-1
cdr3_aa: CASGVNSYNEQFF
cdr3_nt: TGCGCCAGCGGAGTAAATTCCTACAATGAGCAGTTCTTC

d_call: NA
clone_size: NA
v_call: TRBV5-6
j_call: TRBJ1-1
cdr3_aa: CASSWGGNTEAFF
cdr3_nt: TGTGCCAGCAGCTGGGGGGGGAACACTGAAGCTTTCTTT

d_call: TRBD1
clone_size: NA
v_call: TRBV6-1
j_call: TRBJ1-1
cdr3_aa: CASSHRGRMNTEALF
cdr3_nt: TGTGCCAGCAGCCACAGGGGGCGGATGAACACTGAAGCTCTCTTT

d_call: TRBD2
clone_size: NA
v_call: TRBV11-2
j_call: TRBJ2-5
cdr3_aa: CASSTSTSGGSETQYF
cdr3_nt: TGTGCCAGCAGCACTTCGACTAGCGGGGGGTCGGAGACCCAGTACTTC

d_call: NA
clone_size: NA
v_call: TRBV11-2
j_call: TRBJ1-4
cdr3_aa: CASSRLSWSSFNEKLFF
cdr3_nt: TGTGCCAGCAGCCGTTTATCTTGGAGCTCTTTTAATGAAAAACTGTTTTTT

d_call: TRBD2
clone_size: NA
v_call: TRBV7-6
j_call: TRBJ2-1
cdr3_aa: CASSPSGSSYNEQFF
cdr3_nt: TGTGCCAGCAGCCCTAGCGGGAGCTCCTACAATGAGCAGTTCTTC

d_call: TRBD2
clone_size: NA
v_call: TRBV11-2
j_call: TRBJ2-5
cdr3_aa: CASSLASGGDETQYF
cdr3_nt: TGTGCCAGCAGCTTGGCGAGCGGGGGGGATGAGACCCAGTACTTC

d_call: TRBD2
clone_size: NA
v_call: TRBV7-9
j_call: TRBJ2-1
cdr3_aa: CASSPGASGTFNEQFF
cdr3_nt: TGTGCCAGCAGCCCAGGCGCTAGCGGGACGTTCAATGAGCAGTTCTTC

d_call: TRBD2
clone_size: NA
v_call: TRBV6-6
j_call: TRBJ2-3
cdr3_aa: CASINRLAGVTDTQYF
cdr3_nt: TGTGCCAGCATCAATAGGCTAGCGGGAGTAACAGATACGCAGTATTTT

d_call: NA
clone_size: NA
v_call: TRBV30
j_call: TRBJ2-1
cdr3_aa: CAWSDKYNEQFF
cdr3_nt: TGTGCCTGGAGTGACAAGTACAATGAGCAGTTCTTC

d_call: NA
clone_size: NA
v_call: TRBV19
j_call: TRBJ2-3
cdr3_aa: CASSQGPDTQYF
cdr3_nt: TGTGCCAGTTCACAGGGACCAGATACGCAGTATTTT

d_call: NA
clone_size: NA
v_call: TRBV6-1
j_call: TRBJ1-5
cdr3_aa: CASSGRSNQPQHF
cdr3_nt: TGTGCCAGCAGTGGCAGATCTAATCAGCCCCAGCATTTT

d_call: NA
clone_size: NA
v_call: TRBV6-1
j_call: TRBJ2-1
cdr3_aa: CASSEGRSSYNEQFF
cdr3_nt: TGTGCCAGCAGTGAAGGACGGAGCTCCTACAATGAGCAGTTCTTC

d_call: NA
clone_size: NA
v_call: TRBV7-7
j_call: TRBJ1-3
cdr3_aa: CASSLNGGAGNTIYF
cdr3_nt: TGTGCCAGCAGCTTAAACGGGGGGGCTGGAAACACCATATATTTT

d_call: TRBD1
clone_size: NA
v_call: TRBV7-9
j_call: TRBJ1-5
cdr3_aa: CASSSETGVDQPQHF
cdr3_nt: TGTGCCAGCAGCTCCGAGACAGGGGTAGATCAGCCCCAGCATTTT

d_call: TRBD1
clone_size: once
v_call: TRBV7-9
j_call: TRBJ1-6
cdr3_aa: CASSVGQYNSPLHF
cdr3_nt: TGTGCCAGCAGCGTGGGACAGTATAATTCACCCCTCCACTTT

d_call: TRBD2
clone_size: NA
v_call: TRBV27
j_call: TRBJ2-2
cdr3_aa: CASSLLAGGYTGELFF
cdr3_nt: TGTGCCAGCAGTTTATTGGCGGGGGGCTACACCGGGGAGCTGTTTTTT

d_call: NA
clone_size: NA
v_call: TRBV11-2
j_call: TRBJ2-2
cdr3_aa: CASSLFPGVGNREAGELFF
cdr3_nt: TGTGCCAGCAGCTTATTTCCAGGGGTGGGGAACCGGGAGGCCGGGGAGCTGTTTTTT

d_call: NA
clone_size: once
v_call: TRBV19
j_call: TRBJ1-1
cdr3_aa: CASTPDDSRYAEAFF
cdr3_nt: TGTGCCAGTACCCCCGACGACTCCCGGTACGCTGAAGCTTTCTTT

d_call: NA
clone_size: once
v_call: TRBV5-6
j_call: TRBJ2-1
cdr3_aa: CASSLGRGDEQFF
cdr3_nt: TGTGCCAGCAGCTTGGGCAGGGGGGATGAGCAGTTCTTC

d_call: TRBD2
clone_size: NA
v_call: TRBV7-2
j_call: TRBJ2-3
cdr3_aa: CASSGTSGGTDTQYF
cdr3_nt: TGTGCCAGCAGCGGGACTAGCGGGGGTACAGATACGCAGTATTTT

d_call: NA
clone_size: NA
v_call: TRBV7-8
j_call: TRBJ2-6
cdr3_aa: CASSLPGEPEGANVLTF
cdr3_nt: TGTGCCAGCAGCCTGCCCGGGGAACCCGAAGGGGCCAACGTCCTGACTTTC

d_call: TRBD1
clone_size: NA
v_call: TRBV9
j_call: TRBJ2-3
cdr3_aa: CASSSPRDRYTDTQYF
cdr3_nt: TGTGCCAGCAGCTCCCCCCGGGACAGGTACACAGATACGCAGTATTTT

d_call: NA
clone_size: NA
v_call: TRBV4-2
j_call: TRBJ1-1
cdr3_aa: CASSQESMGADTEAFF
cdr3_nt: TGTGCCAGCAGCCAAGAGTCGATGGGAGCGGACACTGAAGCTTTCTTT

d_call: TRBD2
clone_size: NA
v_call: TRBV7-9
j_call: TRBJ2-1
cdr3_aa: CASSSSTSGPQFF
cdr3_nt: TGTGCCAGCAGCTCCTCGACTAGCGGGCCACAGTTCTTC

d_call: NA
clone_size: NA
v_call: TRBV27
j_call: TRBJ1-4
cdr3_aa: CASSLSRGRDEKLFF
cdr3_nt: TGTGCCAGCAGTTTATCGCGGGGGCGGGATGAAAAACTGTTTTTT

d_call: NA
clone_size: NA
v_call: TRBV9
j_call: TRBJ2-1
cdr3_aa: CASSVGRGTSYNEQFF
cdr3_nt: TGTGCCAGCAGCGTAGGCCGGGGGACCTCCTACAATGAGCAGTTCTTC

d_call: TRBD1
clone_size: NA
v_call: TRBV7-6
j_call: TRBJ2-6
cdr3_aa: CASSLVGTVITGANVLTF
cdr3_nt: TGTGCCAGCAGCTTAGTGGGGACAGTTATAACTGGGGCCAACGTCCTGACTTTC